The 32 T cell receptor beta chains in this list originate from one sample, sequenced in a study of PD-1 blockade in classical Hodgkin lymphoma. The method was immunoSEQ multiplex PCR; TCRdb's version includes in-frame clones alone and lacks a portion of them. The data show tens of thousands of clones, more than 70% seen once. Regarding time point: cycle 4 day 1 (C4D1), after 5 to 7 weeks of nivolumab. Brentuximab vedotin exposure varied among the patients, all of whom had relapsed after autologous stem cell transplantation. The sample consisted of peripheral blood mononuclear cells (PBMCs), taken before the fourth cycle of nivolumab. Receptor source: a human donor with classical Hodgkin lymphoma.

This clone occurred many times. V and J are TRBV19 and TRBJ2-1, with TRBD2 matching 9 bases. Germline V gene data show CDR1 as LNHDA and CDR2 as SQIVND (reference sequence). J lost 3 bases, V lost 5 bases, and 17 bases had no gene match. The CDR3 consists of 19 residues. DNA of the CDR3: TGTGCCAGTAGTGGGGGACTAGCCCCTACAACACAGCTCTACAATGAGCAGTTCTTC. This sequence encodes CASSGGLAPTTQLYNEQFF.

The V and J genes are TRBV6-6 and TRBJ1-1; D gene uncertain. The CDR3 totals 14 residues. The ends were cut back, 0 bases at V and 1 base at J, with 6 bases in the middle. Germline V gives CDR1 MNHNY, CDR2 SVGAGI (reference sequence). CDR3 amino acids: CASSYSLSNTEAFF. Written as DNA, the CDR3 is TGTGCCAGCAGTTACTCCCTCTCGAACACTGAAGCTTTCTTT.

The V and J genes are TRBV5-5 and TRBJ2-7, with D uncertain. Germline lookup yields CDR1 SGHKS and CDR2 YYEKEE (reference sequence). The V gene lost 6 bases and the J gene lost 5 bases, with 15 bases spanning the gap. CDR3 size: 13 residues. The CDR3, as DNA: TGTGCCAGCACCTTTTGGGAACGCGACGAGCAGTACTTC. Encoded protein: CASTFWERDEQYF.

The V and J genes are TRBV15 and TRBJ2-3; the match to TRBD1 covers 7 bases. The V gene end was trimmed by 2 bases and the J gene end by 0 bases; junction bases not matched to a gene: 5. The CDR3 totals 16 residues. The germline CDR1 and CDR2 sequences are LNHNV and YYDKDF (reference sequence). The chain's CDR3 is CATSRLYRGSTDTQYF. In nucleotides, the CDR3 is TGTGCCACCAGCAGACTCTACAGGGGTAGCACAGATACGCAGTATTTT. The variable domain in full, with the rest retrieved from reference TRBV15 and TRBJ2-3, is DAMVIQNPRYQVTQFGKPVTLSCSQTLNHNVMYWYQQKSSQAPKLLFHYYDKDFNNEADTPDNFQSRRPNTSFCFLDIRSPGLGDTAMYLCATSRLYRGSTDTQYFGPGTRLTVL.

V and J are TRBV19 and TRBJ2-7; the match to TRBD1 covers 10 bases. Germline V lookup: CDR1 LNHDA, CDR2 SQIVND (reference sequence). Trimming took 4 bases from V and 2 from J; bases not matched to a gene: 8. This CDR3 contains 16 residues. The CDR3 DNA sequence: TGTGCCAGTAGTACCCGAGACAGGGGGCTGCCCTACGAGCAGTACTTC. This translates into CASSTRDRGLPYEQYF.

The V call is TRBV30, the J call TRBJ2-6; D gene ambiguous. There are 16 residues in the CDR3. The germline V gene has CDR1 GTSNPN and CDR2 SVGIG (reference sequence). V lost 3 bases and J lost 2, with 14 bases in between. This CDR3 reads CAWRPLKGTGANVLTF. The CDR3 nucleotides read TGTGCCTGGAGACCCTTAAAGGGCACTGGGGCCAACGTCCTGACTTTC.

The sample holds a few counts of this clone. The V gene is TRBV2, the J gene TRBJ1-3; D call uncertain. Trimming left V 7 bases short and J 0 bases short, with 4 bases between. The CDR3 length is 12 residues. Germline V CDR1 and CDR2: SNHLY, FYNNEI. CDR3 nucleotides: TGTGCCAGCACCTACTCTGGAAACACCATATATTTT. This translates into CASTYSGNTIYF.

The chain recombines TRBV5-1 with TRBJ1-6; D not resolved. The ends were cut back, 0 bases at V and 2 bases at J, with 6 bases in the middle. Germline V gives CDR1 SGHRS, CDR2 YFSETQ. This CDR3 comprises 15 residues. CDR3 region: CASSLGFAYNSPLHF. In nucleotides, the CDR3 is TGCGCCAGCAGCTTGGGGTTCGCCTATAATTCACCCCTCCACTTT.

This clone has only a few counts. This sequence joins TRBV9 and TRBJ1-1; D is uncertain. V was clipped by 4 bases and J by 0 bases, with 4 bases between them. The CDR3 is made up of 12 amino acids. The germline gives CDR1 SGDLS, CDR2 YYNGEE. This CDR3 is CASSLMNTEAFF. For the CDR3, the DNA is TGTGCCAGCAGCCTAATGAACACTGAAGCTTTCTTT.

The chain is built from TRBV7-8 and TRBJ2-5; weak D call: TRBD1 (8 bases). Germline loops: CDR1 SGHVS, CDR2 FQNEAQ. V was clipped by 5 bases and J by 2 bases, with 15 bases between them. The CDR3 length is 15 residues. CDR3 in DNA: TGTGCCAGCAGCGTTACAGGGGGAGGGCAAGAGACCCAGTACTTC. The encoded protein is CASSVTGGGQETQYF.

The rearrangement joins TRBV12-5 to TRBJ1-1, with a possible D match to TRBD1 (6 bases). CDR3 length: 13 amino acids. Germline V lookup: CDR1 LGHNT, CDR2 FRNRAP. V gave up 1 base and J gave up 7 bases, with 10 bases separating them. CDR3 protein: CASGLERDIEAFF. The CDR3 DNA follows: TGTGCTAGTGGTTTGGAGCGGGACATTGAAGCTTTCTTT.

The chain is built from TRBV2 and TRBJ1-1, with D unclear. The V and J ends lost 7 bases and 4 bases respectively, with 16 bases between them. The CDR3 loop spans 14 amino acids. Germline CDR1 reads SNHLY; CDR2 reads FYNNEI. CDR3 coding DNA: TGTGCCAGCACCCTGTGGCGGGCGGGCACTGAAGCTTTCTTT. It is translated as CASTLWRAGTEAFF.

Written as DNA, the CDR3 is TGTGCCAGCAGTAGGGACAGAGCCGGAGGCTACACCTTC. Its translation: CASSRDRAGGYTF. The gene calls are TRBV6-6 and TRBJ1-2, with 7 bases matching TRBD1. The CDR3 runs 13 residues. Germline lookup yields CDR1 MNHNY and CDR2 SVGAGI (reference sequence). The V gene end was trimmed by 5 bases and the J gene end by 8 bases; junction bases not matched to a gene: 8.

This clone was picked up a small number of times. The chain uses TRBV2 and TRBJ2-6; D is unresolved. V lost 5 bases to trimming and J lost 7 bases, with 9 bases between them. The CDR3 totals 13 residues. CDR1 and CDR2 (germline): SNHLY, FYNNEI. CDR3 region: CASSQDTANVLTF. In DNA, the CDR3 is TGTGCCAGCAGTCAGGATACCGCCAACGTCCTGACTTTC.

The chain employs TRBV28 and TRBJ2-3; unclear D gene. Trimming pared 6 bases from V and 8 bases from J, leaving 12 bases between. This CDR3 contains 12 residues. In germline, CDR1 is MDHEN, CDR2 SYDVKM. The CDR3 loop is CASSIRQATQYF. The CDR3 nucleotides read TGTGCCAGCAGCATCCGCCAGGCTACGCAGTATTTT.

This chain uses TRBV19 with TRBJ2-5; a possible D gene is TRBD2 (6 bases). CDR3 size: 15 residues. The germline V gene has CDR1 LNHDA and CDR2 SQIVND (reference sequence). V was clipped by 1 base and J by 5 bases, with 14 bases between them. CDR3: CASSIAGEPVETQYF. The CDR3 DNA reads TGTGCCAGTAGTATAGCGGGAGAGCCAGTGGAGACCCAGTACTTC. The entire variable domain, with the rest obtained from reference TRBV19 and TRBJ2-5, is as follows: DGGITQSPKYLFRKEGQNVTLSCEQNLNHDAMYWYRQDPGQGLRLIYYSQIVNDFQKGDIAEGYSVSREKKESFPLTVTSAQKNPTAFYLCASSIAGEPVETQYFGPGTRLLVL.

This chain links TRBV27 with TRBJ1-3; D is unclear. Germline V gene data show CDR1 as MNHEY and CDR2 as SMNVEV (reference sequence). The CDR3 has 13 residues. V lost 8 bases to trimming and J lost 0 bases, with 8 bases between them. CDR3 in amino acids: CASRQSSGNTIYF. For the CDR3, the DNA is TGTGCCAGCCGTCAGAGCTCTGGAAACACCATATATTTT.

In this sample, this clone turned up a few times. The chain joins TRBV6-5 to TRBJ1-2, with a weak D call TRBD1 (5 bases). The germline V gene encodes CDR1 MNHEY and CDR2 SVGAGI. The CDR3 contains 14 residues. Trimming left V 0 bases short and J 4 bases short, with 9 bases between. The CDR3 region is CASSYSGGTYGYTF. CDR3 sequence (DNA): TGTGCCAGCAGTTACTCTGGGGGTACCTATGGCTACACCTTC.

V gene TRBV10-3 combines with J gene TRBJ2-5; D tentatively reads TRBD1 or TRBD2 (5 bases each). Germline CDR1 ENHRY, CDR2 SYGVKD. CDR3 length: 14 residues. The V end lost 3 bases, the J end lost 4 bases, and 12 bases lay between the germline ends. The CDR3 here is CAISEGAGRETQYF. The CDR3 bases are TGTGCCATCAGTGAAGGTGCAGGGAGAGAGACCCAGTACTTC.

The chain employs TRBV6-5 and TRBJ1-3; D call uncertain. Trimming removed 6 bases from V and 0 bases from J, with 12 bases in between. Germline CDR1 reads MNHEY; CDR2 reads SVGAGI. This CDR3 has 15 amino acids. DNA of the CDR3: TGTGCCAGCAGACCCGCGAGGGACTCTGGAAACACCATATATTTT. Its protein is CASRPARDSGNTIYF.

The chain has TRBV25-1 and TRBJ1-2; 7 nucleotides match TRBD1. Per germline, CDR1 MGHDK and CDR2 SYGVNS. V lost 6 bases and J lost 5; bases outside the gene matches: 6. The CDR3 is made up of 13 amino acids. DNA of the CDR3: TGTGCCAGCAGCCCCGGGACAGTTTATGGCTACACCTTC. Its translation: CASSPGTVYGYTF.

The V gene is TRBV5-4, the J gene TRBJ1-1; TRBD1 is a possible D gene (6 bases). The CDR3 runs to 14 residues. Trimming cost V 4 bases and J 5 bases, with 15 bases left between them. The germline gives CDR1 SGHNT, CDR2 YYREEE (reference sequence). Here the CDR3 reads CASSTYRRGTEAFF. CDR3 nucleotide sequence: TGTGCCAGCAGCACCTACAGGAGGGGGACTGAAGCTTTCTTT.

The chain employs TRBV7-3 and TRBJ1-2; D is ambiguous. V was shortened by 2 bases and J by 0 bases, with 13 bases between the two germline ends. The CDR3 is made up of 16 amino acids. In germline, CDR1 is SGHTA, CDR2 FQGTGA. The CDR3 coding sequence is TGTGCCAGCAGCTTAGAGGCGCGCAGTCCTAACTATGGCTACACCTTC. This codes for CASSLEARSPNYGYTF.

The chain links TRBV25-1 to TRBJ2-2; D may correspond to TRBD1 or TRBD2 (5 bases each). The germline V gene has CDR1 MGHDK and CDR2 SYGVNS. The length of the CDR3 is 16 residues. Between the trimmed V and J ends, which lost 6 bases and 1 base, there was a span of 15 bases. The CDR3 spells CASSRSGGVNTGELFF. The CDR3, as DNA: TGTGCCAGCAGCCGAAGTGGGGGAGTGAACACCGGGGAGCTGTTTTTT.

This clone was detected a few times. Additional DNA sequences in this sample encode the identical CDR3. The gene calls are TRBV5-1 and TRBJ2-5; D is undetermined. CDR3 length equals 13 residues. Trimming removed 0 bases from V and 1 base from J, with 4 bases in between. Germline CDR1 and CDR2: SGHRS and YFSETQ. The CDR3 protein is CASSLGPQETQYF. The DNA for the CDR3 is TGCGCCAGCAGCTTGGGTCCCCAAGAGACCCAGTACTTC.

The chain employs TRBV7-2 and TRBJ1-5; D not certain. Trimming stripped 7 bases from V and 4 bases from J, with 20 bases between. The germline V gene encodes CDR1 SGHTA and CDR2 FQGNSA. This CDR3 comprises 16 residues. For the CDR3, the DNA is TGTGCCAGCACCCAATGGTCGGGTGGTGGGAATCAGCCCCAGCATTTT. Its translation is CASTQWSGGGNQPQHF.

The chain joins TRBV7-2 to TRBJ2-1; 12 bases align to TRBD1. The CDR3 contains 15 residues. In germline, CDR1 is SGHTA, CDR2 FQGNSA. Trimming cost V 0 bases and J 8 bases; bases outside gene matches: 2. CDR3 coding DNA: TGTGCCAGCAGCTTAGCCGGGACAGGGGGCGATGAGCAGTTCTTC. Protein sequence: CASSLAGTGGDEQFF. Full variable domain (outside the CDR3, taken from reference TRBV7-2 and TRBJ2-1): GAGVSQSPSNKVTEKGKDVELRCDPISGHTALYWYRQSLGQGLEFLIYFQGNSAPDKSGLPSDRFSAERTGGSVSTLTIQRTQQEDSAVYLCASSLAGTGGDEQFFGPGTRLTVL.

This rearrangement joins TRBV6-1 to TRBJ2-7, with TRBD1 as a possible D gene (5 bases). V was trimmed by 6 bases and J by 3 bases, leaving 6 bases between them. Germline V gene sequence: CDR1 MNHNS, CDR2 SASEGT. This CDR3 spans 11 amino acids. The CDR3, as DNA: TGTGCCAGCAGGACAGTCTACGAGCAGTACTTC. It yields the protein CASRTVYEQYF.

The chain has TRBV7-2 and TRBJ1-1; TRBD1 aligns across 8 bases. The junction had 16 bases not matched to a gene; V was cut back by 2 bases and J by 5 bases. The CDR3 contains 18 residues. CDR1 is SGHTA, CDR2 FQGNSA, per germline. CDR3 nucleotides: TGTGCCAGCAGCTTAAGGGGCATGGTTGACAGGGGATGGACTGAAGCTTTCTTT. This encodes CASSLRGMVDRGWTEAFF.

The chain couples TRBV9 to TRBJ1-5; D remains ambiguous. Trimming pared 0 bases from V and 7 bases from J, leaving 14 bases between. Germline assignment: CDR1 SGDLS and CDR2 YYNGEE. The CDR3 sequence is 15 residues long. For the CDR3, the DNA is TGTGCCAGCAGCGTAGTAGGCAATTCTTCCCAGCCCCAGCATTTT. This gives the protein CASSVVGNSSQPQHF.

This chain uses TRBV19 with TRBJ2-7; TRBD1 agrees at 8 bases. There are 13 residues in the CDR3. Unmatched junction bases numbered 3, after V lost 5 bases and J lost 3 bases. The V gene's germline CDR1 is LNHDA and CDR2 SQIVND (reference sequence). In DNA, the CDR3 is TGTGCCAGTAGTGAGGGACAGGACTACGAGCAGTACTTC. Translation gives CASSEGQDYEQYF.

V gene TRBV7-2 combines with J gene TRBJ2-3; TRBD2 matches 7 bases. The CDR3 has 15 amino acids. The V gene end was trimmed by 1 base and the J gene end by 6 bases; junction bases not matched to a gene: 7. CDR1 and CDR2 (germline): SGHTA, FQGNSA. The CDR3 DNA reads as TGTGCCAGCAGCTTAGGGATGGCGGGAGTTGATACGCAGTATTTT. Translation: CASSLGMAGVDTQYF.